The clone carrying this T cell receptor beta chain was observed a handful of times. This entry is derived from a study of blood T cell repertoires in COVID-19. For the study at large: The study drew acute and convalescent COVID-19 samples from the United States, Italy and Spain.

Original methodology: Estimates of nucleated cell counts were drawn from the amplification of reference gene primers. The protocol was immunoSEQ multiplex PCR, while the TCRdb copy is restricted to in-frame clones and leaves out a portion. That table gives V, J and clone size, and the DNA gave D and trimming. The sample carries roughly 200,000 clones, more than 70% recorded once. The germline CDR1 and CDR2 sequences are LGHDT and YNNKEL (reference sequence). The CDR3 runs 15 residues. V was cut by 0 bases and J by 7 bases, with 15 bases left in between. The source of this sequence is an elderly woman with active or convalescent COVID-19. Material for sequencing was peripheral blood. This chain joins TRBV3-1 (or the pseudogene TRBV3-2) and TRBJ1-1, with a weak D call TRBD1 (5 bases). The CDR3 nucleotides read TGTGCCAGCAGCCAAGATATACCGGGGGTGGGTGAAGCTTTCTTT. Translated, it gives CASSQDIPGVGEAFF.